The 21 T cell receptor beta chains given below trace back to one sample, sequenced in a study of cytomegalovirus exposure and HLA in healthy donors. A multiplex PCR was run with 60 Vbeta primers and 13 Jbeta primers. Repertoires were generated with immunoSEQ multiplex PCR, while TCRdb's copy carries only in-frame clones and drops some. The data show about 150,000 clones, 80% to 85% seen once. Sequencing input: PBMCs. The receptors come from a boy aged 2 to 10 in good health and CMV-seronegative.

The sample holds a few counts of this clone. The chain is built from TRBV7-9 and TRBJ2-1; D gene uncertain. Trimming stripped 3 bases from V and 5 bases from J, with 8 bases between. The CDR3 has 13 amino acids. The V gene's germline CDR1 is SEHNR and CDR2 FQNEAQ (reference sequence). CDR3 region: CASSFSGDNEQFF. DNA for the CDR3: TGTGCCAGCAGCTTTTCCGGTGACAATGAGCAGTTCTTC.

The J gene is TRBJ2-5, the V gene TRBV12-1; the table's D call, TRBD2, has no DNA check behind it. TRBV12-1 is reported as a pseudogene. This CDR3 has 15 amino acids. CDR3 in DNA: TGTGCCAGCAGCTCCCGAACCCCGGGCGGGGAGACCCAGTACTTC. This gives the protein CASSSRTPGGETQYF.

The chain couples TRBV13 to TRBJ2-5, with 8 nucleotides matching TRBD2. The CDR3 contains 18 residues. With V trimmed by 2 bases and J by 5 bases, 16 bases remained unmatched. Germline V gives CDR1 PRHDT, CDR2 FYEKMQ (reference sequence). The CDR3 sequence: CASSLNPPTGGPRETQYF. CDR3 nucleotides: TGTGCCAGCAGCTTAAATCCCCCGACGGGGGGGCCTCGGGAGACCCAGTACTTC.

In its sample, this clone was seen once. The gene calls are TRBV13 and TRBJ2-5, with TRBD2 matching over 7 bases. Germline loops: CDR1 PRHDT, CDR2 FYEKMQ (reference sequence). J gave up 5 bases and V 4 bases, and 19 bases lay outside the gene matches. The CDR3 covers 18 residues. CDR3 region: CASSYSPPLALEGETQYF. The DNA for the CDR3 is TGTGCCAGCAGCTATAGCCCCCCACTAGCGTTGGAGGGGGAGACCCAGTACTTC.

CDR3 nucleotide sequence: TGTGCCAGCGGACGGGTGGGGCCCTATAGCAATCAGCCCCAGCATTTT. Protein product: CASGRVGPYSNQPQHF. The chain couples TRBV27 to TRBJ1-5; D possibly corresponds to TRBD1 (5 bases). Germline V lookup: CDR1 MNHEY, CDR2 SMNVEV (reference sequence). This CDR3 contains 16 residues. V lost 8 bases, J lost 0 bases, and 17 bases lay in between.

V gene TRBV5-1 combines with J gene TRBJ2-3; 10 bases are shared with TRBD2. Trimming took 0 bases from V and 6 from J; bases not matched to a gene: 28. Per germline, CDR1 SGHRS and CDR2 YFSETQ. CDR3 size: 23 residues. CDR3 sequence reads: CASSLGPFRGLALGGDILDTQYF. CDR3 bases: TGCGCCAGCAGCTTGGGGCCCTTTAGGGGACTAGCGTTAGGAGGGGACATACTTGATACGCAGTATTTT.

The V call is TRBV14, the J call TRBJ2-5, with a possible D match to TRBD2 (5 bases). The DNA end is more similar to TRBJ2-7, so the J call may be wrong. Germline V gives CDR1 SGHDN, CDR2 FVKESK. CDR3 size: 14 residues. The CDR3 nucleotides read TGTGCCAGCAGCCGGATCGGGAACTCCTACGAGCAGTACTTC. Its protein is CASSRIGNSYEQYF.

J is TRBJ2-5 and V is TRBV5-1; 13 bases fit TRBD2. Trimming at V came to 4 bases and at J to 2 bases, leaving 8 bases not matched to a gene. The CDR3 runs to 17 residues. CDR1 is SGHRS, CDR2 YFSETQ, per germline. For the CDR3, the DNA is TGCGCCAGCAGCCCTGGGACTAGCGGGGAAATACAAGAGACCCAGTACTTC. The encoded protein is CASSPGTSGEIQETQYF.

The chain links TRBV5-1 to TRBJ2-1; 11 bases line up with TRBD2. Trimming at V came to 4 bases and at J to 0 bases, leaving 12 bases not matched to a gene. Germline CDR1 SGHRS, CDR2 YFSETQ. This CDR3 contains 19 residues. The CDR3: CASSPPSGGRRVSYNEQFF. The CDR3, as DNA: TGCGCCAGCAGCCCACCTAGCGGGGGGCGCCGGGTCTCCTACAATGAGCAGTTCTTC.

This clone was seen a few times. The rearrangement joins TRBV27 to TRBJ1-5; 7 bases are a match to TRBD1. In germline, CDR1 is MNHEY, CDR2 SMNVEV (reference sequence). V gave up 6 bases and J gave up 4 bases; unmatched junction bases: 9. The CDR3 runs 15 residues. The CDR3 bases are TGTGCCAGCAGCCTTACAGGGGTTGGAAATCAGCCCCAGCATTTT. Translating gives CASSLTGVGNQPQHF.

The genes are TRBV7-2 and TRBJ1-5; no clear D. The length of the CDR3 is 15 residues. The germline V and J ends were trimmed by 0 bases and 1 base, with 7 bases remaining between them. Germline CDR1 and CDR2: SGHTA and FQGNSA. In nucleotides, the CDR3 is TGTGCCAGCAGCTTAGCCGGGGTGAGCAATCAGCCCCAGCATTTT. It is translated as CASSLAGVSNQPQHF.

The V call is TRBV5-6, the J call TRBJ1-3; 11 bases map to TRBD1. The CDR3 is 16 amino acids. V shed 4 bases, J shed 0 bases, and the junction held 3 bases outside the gene matches. Germline loops: CDR1 SGHDT, CDR2 YYEEEE. The CDR3 protein is CASSGDRGFSGNTIYF. The DNA of the CDR3 is TGTGCCAGCAGCGGGGACAGGGGGTTCTCTGGAAACACCATATATTTT.

The V gene is TRBV6-1, the J gene TRBJ2-7; 7 bases are a match to TRBD2. CDR1 MNHNS and CDR2 SASEGT come from the germline V gene. The trim removed 7 bases at V and 4 bases at J, leaving 13 bases unmatched. The CDR3 runs 15 residues. CDR3 residues: CASTLQAGIVYEQYF. In DNA form, the CDR3 reads TGTGCCAGCACCCTTCAAGCGGGAATTGTTTACGAGCAGTACTTC.

This rearrangement joins TRBV9 to TRBJ1-4; 8 positions agree with TRBD1. Germline V CDR1 and CDR2: SGDLS, YYNGEE. Unmatched junction bases numbered 15, after V lost 4 bases and J lost 7 bases. The CDR3 is made up of 17 amino acids. The CDR3 is CASSPGEGQAGIEKLFF. The CDR3, as DNA: TGTGCCAGCAGCCCCGGGGAGGGACAGGCCGGAATTGAAAAACTGTTTTTT.

This sequence joins TRBV28 and TRBJ2-5; the D is unclear. Germline V gene sequence: CDR1 MDHEN, CDR2 SYDVKM. V gave up 7 bases and J gave up 4 bases, with 16 bases separating them. This CDR3 has 14 residues. The CDR3 DNA reads as TGTGCCAGCACCCCCCGCGCAAGTCGAGAGACCCAGTACTTC. Its translation: CASTPRASRETQYF.

V gene TRBV14 combines with J gene TRBJ1-6, with TRBD1 matching over 10 bases. CDR1 is SGHDN and CDR2 is FVKESK in the germline V gene. The CDR3 covers 16 residues. After removal of 0 bases from V and 7 bases from J, the junction contained 3 bases not matched to a gene. The DNA of the CDR3 is TGTGCCAGCAGCCAAGAGGGACAGGGGTGGAATTCACCCCTCCACTTT. It specifies CASSQEGQGWNSPLHF.

The chain carries TRBV6-1 and TRBJ1-5; 9 bases fit TRBD1. CDR1 is MNHNS and CDR2 is SASEGT in the germline V gene. V was pared by 4 bases and J by 2 bases, with 6 bases of the junction left unmatched. The CDR3 consists of 16 residues. CDR3 bases: TGTGCCAGCAGTGTCCACAGGGGGCCTGGCAATCAGCCCCAGCATTTT. This sequence encodes CASSVHRGPGNQPQHF.

This clone appeared a few times. Its ends do not fully match the called genes, so a read error is possible. The V gene is TRBV6-5, the J gene TRBJ1-1; maybe TRBD1 (5 bases). Germline CDR1 and CDR2: MNHEY and SVGAGI. This CDR3 is built from 11 residues. CDR3 loop: CASVTGTEAFF. For the CDR3, the DNA is TGTGCCAGCGTCACCGGGACTGAGGCTTTCTTT.

The CDR3 coding sequence is TGTGCCAGCAGCCGGGGACTAGCGGGAGAGACCCAGTACTTC. As protein: CASSRGLAGETQYF. This chain connects TRBV7-9 to TRBJ2-5; 12 bases are a match to TRBD2. Germline V gene lookup returns CDR1 SEHNR and CDR2 FQNEAQ (reference sequence). V dropped 5 bases and J dropped 4; count of bases not matched to a gene: 2. CDR3 length: 14 residues.

This sequence joins TRBV29-1 and TRBJ2-2; unclear D gene. The CDR3 has 13 residues. Trimming left V 4 bases short and J 0 bases short, with 6 bases between. Germline V gives CDR1 SQVTM, CDR2 ANQGSEA. CDR3 in DNA: TGCAGCGTTGGCAGTCCGAACACCGGGGAGCTGTTTTTT. It encodes CSVGSPNTGELFF.

The chain couples TRBV5-1 to TRBJ1-3, with D possibly matching TRBD1 (6 bases). Germline V gives CDR1 SGHRS, CDR2 YFSETQ. The V end lost 1 base, the J end lost 1 base, and 15 bases lay between the germline ends. This CDR3 has 17 residues. The CDR3 sequence: CASSLLGQGSSGNTIYF. The CDR3 DNA reads TGCGCCAGCAGCTTGTTGGGCCAGGGGTCGTCTGGAAACACCATATATTTT.